This T cell receptor beta chain emerged from a study of control samples from healthy donors and cancer patients. The germline V gene encodes CDR1 MNHEY and CDR2 SMNVEV (reference sequence). The V and J ends lost 7 bases and 7 bases, in that order; junction bases with no gene match: 7. The CDR3 sequence is 14 residues long. Profiled with immunoSEQ multiplex PCR; TCRdb holds only in-frame clones, not every one. The repertoire consists of about 69,000 clones, with roughly 82% occurring once and the leading ten covering about 3%. The rearrangement joins TRBV27 to TRBJ1-4, with 9 bases matching TRBD1. The sample comprised PBMCs. The source is a woman between 50 and 59 years old with lung cancer. The CDR3: CASTTTGGSEKLFF. CDR3 nucleotide sequence: TGTGCCAGCACCACGACAGGGGGGAGTGAAAAACTGTTTTTT.